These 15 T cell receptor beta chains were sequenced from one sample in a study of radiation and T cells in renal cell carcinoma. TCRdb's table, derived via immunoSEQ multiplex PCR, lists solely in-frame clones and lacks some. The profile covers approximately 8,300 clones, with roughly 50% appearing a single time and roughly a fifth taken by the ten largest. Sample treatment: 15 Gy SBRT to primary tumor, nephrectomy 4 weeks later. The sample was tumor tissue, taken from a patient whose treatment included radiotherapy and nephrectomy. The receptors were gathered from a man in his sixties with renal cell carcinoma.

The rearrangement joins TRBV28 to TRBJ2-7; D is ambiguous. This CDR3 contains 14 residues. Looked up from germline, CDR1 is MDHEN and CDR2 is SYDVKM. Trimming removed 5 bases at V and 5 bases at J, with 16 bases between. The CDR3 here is CASSRMRPQHEQYF. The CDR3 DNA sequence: TGTGCCAGCAGTCGGATGAGGCCTCAGCACGAGCAGTACTTC.

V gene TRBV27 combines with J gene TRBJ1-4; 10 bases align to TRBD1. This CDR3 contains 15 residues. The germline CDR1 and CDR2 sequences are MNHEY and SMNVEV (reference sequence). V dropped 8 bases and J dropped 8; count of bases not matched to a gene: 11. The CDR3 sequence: CASPNRGTGVEKLFF. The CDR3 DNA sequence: TGTGCCAGCCCTAATCGGGGGACAGGGGTAGAAAAACTGTTTTTT. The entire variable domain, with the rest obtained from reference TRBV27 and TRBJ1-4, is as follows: EAQVTQNPRYLITVTGKKLTVTCSQNMNHEYMSWYRQDPGLGLRQIYYSMNVEVTDKGDVPEGYKVSRKEKRNFPLILESPSPNQTSLYFCASPNRGTGVEKLFFGSGTQLSVL.

For the CDR3, the DNA is TGCAGCGAAATCGGAGGGGGGACCTACAATGAGCAGTTCTTC. Its protein product is CSEIGGGTYNEQFF. The chain is built from TRBV29-1 and TRBJ2-1, with D possibly being TRBD1 or TRBD2 (6 bases each). The CDR3 spans 14 residues. Germline V CDR1 and CDR2: SQVTM, ANQGSEA. The germline V and J ends were trimmed by 7 bases and 2 bases, with 15 bases remaining between them.

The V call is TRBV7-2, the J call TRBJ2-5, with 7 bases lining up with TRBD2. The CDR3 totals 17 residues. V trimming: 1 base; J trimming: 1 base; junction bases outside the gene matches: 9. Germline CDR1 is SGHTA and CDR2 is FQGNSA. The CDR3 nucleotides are TGTGCCAGCAGCTTAGTTTCGTCGGCTAGCGGCCAAGAGACCCAGTACTTC. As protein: CASSLVSSASGQETQYF.

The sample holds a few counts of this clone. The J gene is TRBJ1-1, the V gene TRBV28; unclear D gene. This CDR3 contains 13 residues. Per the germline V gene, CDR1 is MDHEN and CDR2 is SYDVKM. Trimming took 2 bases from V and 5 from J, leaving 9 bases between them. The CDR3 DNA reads TGTGCCAGCAGTTTACAGCGTCGGACTGAAGCTTTCTTT. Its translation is CASSLQRRTEAFF. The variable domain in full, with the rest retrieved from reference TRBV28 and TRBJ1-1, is DVKVTQSSRYLVKRTGEKVFLECVQDMDHENMFWYRQDPGLGLRLIYFSYDVKMKEKGDIPEGYSVSREKKERFSLILESASTNQTSMYLCASSLQRRTEAFFGQGTRLTVV.

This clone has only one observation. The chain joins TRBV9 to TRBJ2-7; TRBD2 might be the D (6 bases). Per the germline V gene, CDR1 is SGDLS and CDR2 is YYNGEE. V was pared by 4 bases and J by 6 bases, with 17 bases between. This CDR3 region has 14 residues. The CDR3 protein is CASSWDPAGSEQYF. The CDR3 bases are TGTGCCAGCAGCTGGGACCCCGCGGGGAGCGAGCAGTACTTC.

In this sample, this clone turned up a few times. For the CDR3, the DNA is TGTGCCAGCAGCTGGGACAGGGGACTCTATGGCTACACCTTC. Translation: CASSWDRGLYGYTF. J is TRBJ1-2 and V is TRBV6-5; TRBD1 aligns across 10 bases. Trimming removed 6 bases from V and 4 bases from J; junction bases left unmatched: 5. The germline V gene has CDR1 MNHEY and CDR2 SVGAGI. The CDR3 sequence is 14 residues long.

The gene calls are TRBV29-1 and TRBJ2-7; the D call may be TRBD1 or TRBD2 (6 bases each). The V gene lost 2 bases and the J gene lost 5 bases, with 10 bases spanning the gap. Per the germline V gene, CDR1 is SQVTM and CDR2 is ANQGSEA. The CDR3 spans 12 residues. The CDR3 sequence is CSVETGGNEQYF. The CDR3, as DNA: TGCAGCGTTGAAACCGGGGGCAACGAGCAGTACTTC.

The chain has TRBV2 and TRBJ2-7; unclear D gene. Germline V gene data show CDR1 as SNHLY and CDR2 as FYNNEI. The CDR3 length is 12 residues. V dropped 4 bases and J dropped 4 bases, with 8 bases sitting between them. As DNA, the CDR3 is TGTGCCAGCAGTGGGGTACCTTACGAGCAGTACTTC. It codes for CASSGVPYEQYF.

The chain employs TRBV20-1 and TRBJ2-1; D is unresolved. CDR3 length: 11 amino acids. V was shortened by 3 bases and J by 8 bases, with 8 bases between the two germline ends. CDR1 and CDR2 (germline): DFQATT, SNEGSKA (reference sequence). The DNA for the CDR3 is TGCAGTGCTAGCCCCCTCGATGAGCAGTTCTTC. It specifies CSASPLDEQFF.

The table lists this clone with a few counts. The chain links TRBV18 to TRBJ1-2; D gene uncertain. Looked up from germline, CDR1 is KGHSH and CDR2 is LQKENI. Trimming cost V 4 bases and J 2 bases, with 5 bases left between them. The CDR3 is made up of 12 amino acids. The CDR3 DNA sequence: TGTGCCAGCTCACTTCAGAACTATGGCTACACCTTC. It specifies CASSLQNYGYTF.

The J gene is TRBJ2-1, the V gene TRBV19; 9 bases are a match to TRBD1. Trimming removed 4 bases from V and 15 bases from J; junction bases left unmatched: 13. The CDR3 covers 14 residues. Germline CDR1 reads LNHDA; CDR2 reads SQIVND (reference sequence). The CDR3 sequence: CASSSSVGGQGTFF. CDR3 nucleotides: TGTGCCAGTAGTAGTTCAGTGGGGGGACAGGGCACGTTCTTC.

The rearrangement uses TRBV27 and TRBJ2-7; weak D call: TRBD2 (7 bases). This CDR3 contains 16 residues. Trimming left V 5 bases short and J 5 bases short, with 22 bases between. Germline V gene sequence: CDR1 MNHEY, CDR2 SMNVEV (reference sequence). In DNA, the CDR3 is TGTGCCAGCAGTGGGGGAGGGTCGGGACATTCTAACGAGCAGTACTTC. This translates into CASSGGGSGHSNEQYF.

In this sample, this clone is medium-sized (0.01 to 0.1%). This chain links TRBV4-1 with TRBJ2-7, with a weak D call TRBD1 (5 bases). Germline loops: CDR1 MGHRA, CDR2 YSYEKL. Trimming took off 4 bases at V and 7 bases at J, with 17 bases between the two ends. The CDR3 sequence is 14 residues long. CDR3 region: CASSRASRAGEQYF. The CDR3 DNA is TGCGCCAGCAGCCGTGCCAGCAGGGCAGGGGAGCAGTACTTC.

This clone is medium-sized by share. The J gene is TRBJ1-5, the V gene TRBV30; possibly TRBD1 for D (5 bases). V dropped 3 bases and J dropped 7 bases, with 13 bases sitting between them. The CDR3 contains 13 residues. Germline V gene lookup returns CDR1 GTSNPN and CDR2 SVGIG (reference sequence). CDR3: CAWSLMGDQPQHF. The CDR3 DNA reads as TGTGCCTGGAGCCTAATGGGGGACCAGCCCCAGCATTTT.